Given below is one T cell receptor beta chain in context. The trim removed 7 bases at V and 7 bases at J, leaving 1 base unmatched. Germline V gene sequence: CDR1 MDHEN, CDR2 SYDVKM. CDR3 size: 13 residues. The TCRbeta library incorporated unique molecular identifiers. A single record per CDR3 protein comes from TCRdb applying MiXCR to the PCR reads. This sample has a few hundred thousand distinct CDR3 sequences, with 10% found just once. The data belong to a study of T-cell reconstitution after alpha-beta-depleted transplantation in children. The sequence was collected from a human donor who donated a stem cell graft to a child with acute lymphoblastic leukemia. This specimen was PBMCs from the stem cell graft donor, taken from the stem cell graft. This chain uses TRBV28 with TRBJ2-2; TRBD2 matches 12 bases. CDR3 loop: CASMTSGSGELFF. The DNA for the CDR3 is TGTGCCAGCATGACTAGCGGGAGCGGGGAGCTGTTTTTT. Together with reference TRBV28 and TRBJ2-2, the CDR3 gives the full variable domain: DVKVTQSSRYLVKRTGEKVFLECVQDMDHENMFWYRQDPGLGLRLIYFSYDVKMKEKGDIPEGYSVSREKKERFSLILESASTNQTSMYLCASMTSGSGELFFGEGSRLTVL.